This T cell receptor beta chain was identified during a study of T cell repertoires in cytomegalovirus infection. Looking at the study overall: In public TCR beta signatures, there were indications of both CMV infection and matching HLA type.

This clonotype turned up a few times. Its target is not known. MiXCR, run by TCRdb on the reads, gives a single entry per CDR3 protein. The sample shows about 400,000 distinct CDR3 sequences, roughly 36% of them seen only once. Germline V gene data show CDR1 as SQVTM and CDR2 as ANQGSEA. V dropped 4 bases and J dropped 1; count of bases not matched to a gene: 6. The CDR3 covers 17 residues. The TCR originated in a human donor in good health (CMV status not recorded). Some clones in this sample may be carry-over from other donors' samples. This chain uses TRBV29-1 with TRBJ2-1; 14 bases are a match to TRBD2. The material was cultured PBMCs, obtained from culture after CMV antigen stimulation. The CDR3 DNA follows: TGCAGCGTTGTGGGACTAGCGGGAGCCGGGTCCTACAATGAGCAGTTCTTC. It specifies CSVVGLAGAGSYNEQFF.